The 25 T cell receptor beta chains listed next were all sequenced from one sample in a study of CD8+ T cells in alopecia areata. As for treatment: oral pan-JAK inhibitor, 5-10 mg twice daily. Following RNA extraction, reverse transcription yielded cDNA that acted as the sequencing template. Only in-frame clones appear in the TCRdb table, and some are missing; sequencing was by immunoSEQ multiplex PCR. The repertoire holds 90,000 to 150,000 clones, with about half as singletons. The material was CD4+ T cells sorted from blood, obtained at week 4, from a patient treated with tofacitinib. The receptors originated from a human donor with alopecia areata.

This clone appeared a few times. The chain employs TRBV7-2 and TRBJ1-1; 9 bases match TRBD1. CDR1 is SGHTA and CDR2 is FQGNSA in the germline V gene. The V gene end was trimmed by 4 bases and the J gene end by 0 bases; junction bases not matched to a gene: 3. The CDR3 length is 15 residues. Here the CDR3 reads CASSSRTGVNTEAFF. CDR3 nucleotides: TGTGCCAGCAGCTCACGGACAGGGGTGAACACTGAAGCTTTCTTT.

This chain joins TRBV5-1 and TRBJ1-1, with unresolved D. CDR1 and CDR2 from the germline V gene are SGHRS and YFSETQ. Trimming cost V 0 bases and J 7 bases, with 7 bases left between them. This CDR3 has 12 residues. The CDR3 coding sequence is TGCGCCAGCAGCTTGGGACGGGGTGAAGCTTTCTTT. Encoded protein: CASSLGRGEAFF.

CDR3 region: CAWSLRGPATEAFF. DNA of the CDR3: TGTGCCTGGAGTTTAAGGGGCCCGGCCACTGAAGCTTTCTTT. The gene calls are TRBV30 and TRBJ1-1, with D perhaps TRBD1 (5 bases). CDR3 length equals 14 residues. The germline CDR1 and CDR2 sequences are GTSNPN and SVGIG (reference sequence). V lost 2 bases and J 4 bases, leaving 14 bases between the germline ends.

The rearrangement links TRBV7-3 to TRBJ1-5; maybe TRBD1 (6 bases). Germline V gene lookup returns CDR1 SGHTA and CDR2 FQGTGA. Trimming left V 5 bases short and J 4 bases short, with 12 bases between. CDR3 length: 14 residues. The CDR3: CASSTGQPNQPQHF. The DNA for the CDR3 is TGTGCCAGCAGCACAGGACAGCCAAATCAGCCCCAGCATTTT.

J is TRBJ2-7 and V is TRBV29-1; D perhaps matches TRBD2 (5 bases). Trimming cost V 6 bases and J 5 bases, with 17 bases left between them. Per germline, CDR1 SQVTM and CDR2 ANQGSEA. The CDR3 has 13 amino acids. The CDR3 DNA follows: TGCAGCGTGGGCACGAGGTTTAGCGACGAGCAGTACTTC. It specifies CSVGTRFSDEQYF.

CDR3 nucleotide sequence: TGCGCCAGCAACCTCGGGACGACGAACACCGGGGAGCTGTTTTTT. Amino acid sequence: CASNLGTTNTGELFF. This chain connects TRBV5-1 to TRBJ2-2; D could derive from TRBD1 or TRBD2 (5 bases each). Trimming stripped 6 bases from V and 0 bases from J, with 12 bases between. CDR1 and CDR2 from the germline V gene are SGHRS and YFSETQ. The CDR3 extends over 15 amino acids.

The gene calls are TRBV7-3 and TRBJ2-5; D unclear. This CDR3 is 13 amino acids long. The germline V gene encodes CDR1 SGHTA and CDR2 FQGTGA. With 0 bases removed from V and 5 bases from J, the gap between germline ends came to 7 bases. The DNA of the CDR3 is TGTGCCAGCAGCTTAACTGGCGGCGAGACCCAGTACTTC. Protein sequence: CASSLTGGETQYF.

The J gene is TRBJ1-1, the V gene TRBV29-1; a weak D match, TRBD1 (6 bases). Trimming shortened V by 4 bases and J by 8 bases, and 11 bases separated the two germline ends. The CDR3 is 11 amino acids. CDR1 is SQVTM, CDR2 ANQGSEA, per germline. The CDR3 is CSVGGAREAFF. CDR3 nucleotides: TGCAGCGTTGGGGGGGCTAGGGAAGCTTTCTTT.

This clone was found a few times. The gene calls are TRBV7-2 and TRBJ1-2; D possibly corresponds to TRBD1 (5 bases). V lost 10 bases, J lost 5 bases, and 8 bases lay in between. CDR3 size: 10 residues. In germline, CDR1 is SGHTA, CDR2 FQGNSA. In nucleotides, the CDR3 is TGTGCCACGGGGGATTATGGCTACACCTTC. It encodes CATGDYGYTF.

This clone was recorded a few times. The chain recombines TRBV7-3 with TRBJ2-1; TRBD1 matches at 8 bases. Germline V gene lookup returns CDR1 SGHTA and CDR2 FQGTGA. The CDR3 spans 14 residues. Trimming removed 1 base from V and 9 bases from J; junction bases left unmatched: 5. The CDR3 coding sequence is TGTGCCAGCAGCTTAAATTCGGACAGGGCTGAGCAGTTCTTC. Protein sequence: CASSLNSDRAEQFF.

The chain couples TRBV19 to TRBJ2-2; TRBD2 agrees at 7 bases. This CDR3 comprises 15 residues. After removal of 9 bases from V and 1 base from J, the junction contained 8 bases not matched to a gene. Germline lookup yields CDR1 LNHDA and CDR2 SQIVND (reference sequence). DNA for the CDR3: TGTGCCAGCCAACCGGGGGGTTGGAACACCGGGGAGCTGTTTTTT. It yields the protein CASQPGGWNTGELFF.

This clone came up a few times. This chain links TRBV30 with TRBJ2-3, with D possibly TRBD1 on 6 matching bases. Trimming stripped 0 bases from V and 4 bases from J, with 14 bases between. This CDR3 spans 15 amino acids. Germline CDR1 reads GTSNPN; CDR2 reads SVGIG (reference sequence). For the CDR3, the DNA is TGTGCCTGGAGTGTACGGGCAGGGGCCTCAGATACGCAGTATTTT. This sequence encodes CAWSVRAGASDTQYF.

The CDR3: CASSWTGNIQYF. The CDR3 bases are TGTGCCAGCAGTTGGACAGGGAACATTCAGTACTTC. V gene TRBV2 combines with J gene TRBJ2-4, with 8 bases that match TRBD1. The germline CDR1 and CDR2 sequences are SNHLY and FYNNEI. This CDR3 comprises 12 residues. V gave up 5 bases and J gave up 7 bases; unmatched junction bases: 1.

This chain connects TRBV11-2 to TRBJ1-2; D is undetermined. The germline V gene has CDR1 SGHAT and CDR2 FQNNGV. The CDR3 is 16 amino acids. Trimming took 1 base from V and 3 from J, leaving 15 bases between them. The CDR3 sequence is CASSLALQELDYGYTF. DNA of the CDR3: TGTGCCAGCAGCTTAGCTTTGCAGGAGTTAGACTATGGCTACACCTTC.

This clone occurred once. This chain connects TRBV5-1 to TRBJ1-1; no reliable D call. V was pared by 3 bases and J by 3 bases, with 12 bases between. The length of the CDR3 is 14 residues. CDR1 is SGHRS, CDR2 YFSETQ, per germline. Here the CDR3 reads CASSSDPLDTEAFF. The CDR3 coding sequence is TGCGCCAGCAGCTCCGACCCCTTGGACACTGAAGCTTTCTTT.

V and J are TRBV30 and TRBJ1-2, with TRBD1 matching over 8 bases. Germline V lookup: CDR1 GTSNPN, CDR2 SVGIG (reference sequence). The ends lost 2 bases at V and 4 bases at J; junction bases unmatched: 6. The CDR3 spans 14 residues. For the CDR3, the DNA is TGTGCCTGGAGTTTAACCGGGACAGGCTATGGCTACACCTTC. Translating it yields CAWSLTGTGYGYTF.

The rearrangement joins TRBV7-9 to TRBJ2-3; 7 positions match TRBD2. The CDR3 totals 16 residues. Germline V lookup: CDR1 SEHNR, CDR2 FQNEAQ (reference sequence). The V gene end was trimmed by 1 base and the J gene end by 2 bases; junction bases not matched to a gene: 6. The CDR3 here is CASSLGASGYTDTQYF. The CDR3 bases are TGTGCCAGCAGCTTAGGTGCTAGCGGATACACAGATACGCAGTATTTT.

This clone was counted only a few times. The chain is built from TRBV7-9 and TRBJ2-1; the D gene could be TRBD1 or TRBD2 (6 bases each). The CDR3 has 13 amino acids. V was shortened by 4 bases and J by 8 bases, with 12 bases between the two germline ends. Germline lookup yields CDR1 SEHNR and CDR2 FQNEAQ (reference sequence). The CDR3 protein is CASSSLGGHEQFF. CDR3 DNA sequence: TGTGCCAGCAGCTCCCTAGGGGGGCATGAGCAGTTCTTC.

This chain links TRBV14 with TRBJ2-7, with TRBD1 matching over 7 bases. Germline assignment: CDR1 SGHDN and CDR2 FVKESK. Trimming removed 5 bases from V and 2 bases from J; junction bases left unmatched: 12. The CDR3 has 16 residues. Here the CDR3 reads CASSSLFRDSPYEQYF. CDR3 DNA: TGTGCCAGCAGCAGCCTTTTCCGGGACAGCCCCTACGAGCAGTACTTC.

The CDR3 here is CASSVGDYSRVDTQYF. CDR3 in DNA: TGTGCCAGCAGCGTAGGCGATTACAGCCGTGTAGATACGCAGTATTTT. This chain links TRBV9 with TRBJ2-3; D is uncertain. The CDR3 sequence is 16 residues long. V was shortened by 0 bases and J by 5 bases, with 16 bases between the two germline ends. The V gene's germline CDR1 is SGDLS and CDR2 YYNGEE.

This rearrangement joins TRBV5-1 to TRBJ2-1; 7 nucleotides line up with TRBD1. This CDR3 spans 15 amino acids. J lost 6 bases, V lost 6 bases, and 12 bases had no gene match. The germline V gene encodes CDR1 SGHRS and CDR2 YFSETQ. CDR3 nucleotide sequence: TGCGCCAGCACCTTATCGCCAGGGGGACCCAATGAGCAGTTCTTC. Translating gives CASTLSPGGPNEQFF.

J is TRBJ2-2 and V is TRBV30; possible D gene TRBD1, 5 bases. Germline V CDR1 and CDR2: GTSNPN, SVGIG (reference sequence). V lost 3 bases and J lost 4, with 12 bases in between. The CDR3 loop spans 14 amino acids. In DNA form, the CDR3 reads TGTGCCTGGAGACATTGGCAGGGCACCGGGGAGCTGTTTTTT. As protein: CAWRHWQGTGELFF.

This clone was counted only a few times. V gene TRBV29-1 combines with J gene TRBJ2-7; TRBD1 matches 8 bases. The CDR3 has 14 amino acids. Trimming at V came to 4 bases and at J to 7 bases, leaving 12 bases not matched to a gene. Germline-derived CDR1 and CDR2 are SQVTM and ANQGSEA. The CDR3 DNA sequence: TGCAGCGTTGCCCTCACGCAGGGGGCGGGTGAGCAGTACTTC. Translation gives CSVALTQGAGEQYF.

This clone has more than one count but fewer than ten. The chain uses TRBV29-1 and TRBJ1-5; D is perhaps TRBD1 (6 bases). The V end lost 7 bases, the J end lost 6 bases, and 16 bases lay between the germline ends. The CDR3 is 13 amino acids. The germline V gene has CDR1 SQVTM and CDR2 ANQGSEA. CDR3 in DNA: TGCAGCGCAGGGGAAGGCAGGGTTCAGCCCCAGCATTTT. Protein product: CSAGEGRVQPQHF.

This clone appeared once. The chain has TRBV5-4 and TRBJ2-3; no firm D call. Germline CDR1 is SGHNT and CDR2 is YYREEE (reference sequence). This CDR3 region has 13 residues. Deletions cut 3 bases from V and 0 bases from J, with 5 bases between. This CDR3 reads CASSSISTDTQYF. Written as DNA, the CDR3 is TGTGCCAGCAGCTCTATTAGCACAGATACGCAGTATTTT.